This T cell receptor beta chain was recorded in a study of PD-1 blockade in classical Hodgkin lymphoma. Findings of the study overall: Newly diagnosed patients reportedly trailed healthy donors in baseline TCR diversity. Possible causes of repertoire differences, disease activity or prior therapy, remain undefined. By C4D1, CD4+ diversity increased significantly, especially in complete responders.

Trimming took 4 bases from V and 13 from J, leaving 11 bases between them. The germline V gene encodes CDR1 MNHNS and CDR2 SASEGT. This CDR3 has 11 residues. The patients all showed relapse after autologous stem cell transplantation, while their brentuximab vedotin exposure varied. Classification of best responses gave complete response, partial response or progressive disease. For this clone: Its antigen is unknown.

Profiling relied on immunoSEQ multiplex PCR, and the TCRdb table lists in-frame clones only, not all of them. The sample shows tens of thousands of clones, about two thirds of them seen only once. This chain joins TRBV6-1 and TRBJ2-1; D may be TRBD1 (5 bases). The sequence was collected from a human donor with classical Hodgkin lymphoma. The source material was peripheral blood mononuclear cells (PBMCs), sampled before the second cycle of nivolumab. This CDR3 reads CASSVRQGQFF. For the CDR3, the DNA is TGTGCCAGCAGTGTTAGGCAGGGCCAGTTCTTC.